This TCR beta chain emerged from a study of blood T cell repertoires in COVID-19. Study-wide background: Sites in the United States, Italy and Spain provided acute and convalescent COVID-19 samples. T cells, B-cell-depleted T cells, or PBMCs provided the cDNA or gDNA that served as material.

In its sample, this clone was seen a few times. This CDR3 comprises 18 residues. Sequencing was performed with immunoSEQ multiplex PCR; in TCRdb, only in-frame clones are kept and a portion is missing. In the table there are 50,000 or so clones, roughly four fifths of which are singletons. The receptor was isolated from a man aged 40-49 years with acute or convalescent COVID-19. The gene calls are TRBV21-1 and TRBJ2-5; TRBD2 is taken as the D call from the table, unchecked against the DNA. TRBV21-1 is listed as a pseudogene. The source material was peripheral blood. The CDR3 DNA reads as TGTGCCAGCAGCAAAGGAGTTGGGAGCCCCCCGGGCCAAGAGACCCAGTACTTC. Its translation: CASSKGVGSPPGQETQYF.